The present T cell receptor (beta chain) was sequenced within a study of T cell changes during pregnancy in multiple sclerosis. V was trimmed by 4 bases and J by 0 bases, leaving 8 bases between them. The CDR3 runs 14 residues. The germline CDR1 and CDR2 sequences are MRHNA and SNTAGT. Only in-frame clones appear in the TCRdb table, and some are missing; sequencing was by immunoSEQ multiplex PCR. The sample includes some 11,000 clones, 75% to 90% seen only once; the top ten take 5% to 6.5%. Here the sequenced sample was CD8+ T cells from peripheral blood mononuclear cells, taken in the first trimester of pregnancy. V usage is TRBV6-4 and J usage is TRBJ2-3, with D possibly being TRBD2 (6 bases). This receptor was taken from a female donor in good health, enrolled as a control in a pregnancy study. The CDR3 DNA is TGTGCCAGCAGTGCCGGGACTAGCACAGATACGCAGTATTTT. Residues: CASSAGTSTDTQYF.